Sequencing of this T cell receptor beta chain was carried out in a study of T cell repertoires in cytomegalovirus infection. At the level of the study: As its CMV epitopes, the study selected recently identified HLA-C-restricted and well-studied HLA-B-restricted targets. Through public TCR beta signatures, both CMV infection and matching HLA type were indicated. Study findings and constraints: HLA-C-restricted, CMV-specific TCR beta clonotypes were dominant ex vivo. Summed frequency of public TCR beta families distinguished CMV carriers with the relevant HLA.

In this sample, this clonotype turned up a few times. As yet, its antigen is unknown. Germline V gene lookup returns CDR1 MNHEY and CDR2 SVGEGT. The ends lost 10 bases at V and 3 bases at J; junction bases unmatched: 11. The CDR3 totals 15 residues. MiXCR was run by TCRdb on the reads, yielding one entry per CDR3 protein. The sample has 650,000 to 900,000 distinct CDR3 sequences; over 25% are singletons. The genes are TRBV6-2 or TRBV6-3 and TRBJ2-2; 7 bases are shared with TRBD2. This material consisted of cultured CD8+ T cells from PBMCs, taken from culture after CMV antigen stimulation. This clonotype was sampled from a human donor in good health (CMV status not recorded). Some clones in this sample may be carry-over from other donors' samples. Written as DNA, the CDR3 is TGTGCCACTGCGGGAGAGAAGGGCGACACCGGGGAGCTGTTTTTT. It yields the protein CATAGEKGDTGELFF.